This T cell receptor beta chain came from a study of T cell responses to AZD1222 COVID-19 vaccine. This clone appeared once. The antigen is not known. Study results and caveats: Vaccination with two AZD1222 doses was followed by a rise in Spike-specific TCR breadth and depth. Reportedly, close to half of spike-specific TCRs are directed against unmutated variant regions. In a largely white British group with more females than males, clonal diversity was possibly underestimated.

Assay: immunoSEQ multiplex PCR; the TCRdb copy retains only in-frame clones and omits some. The sample shows some 150,000 clones, 90% of them seen only once. Trimming left V 6 bases short and J 3 bases short, with 12 bases between. CDR3 length equals 14 residues. Germline CDR1 reads LNHDA; CDR2 reads SQIVND (reference sequence). The specimen comprised peripheral blood, sampled on day 0 of AZD1222 vaccination. This TCR was sampled from an adult in good health. The V call is TRBV19, the J call TRBJ1-5, with D possibly matching TRBD1 (5 bases). DNA of the CDR3: TGTGCCAGTAGGAAAGGACAAACCAATCAGCCCCAGCATTTT. Amino acids: CASRKGQTNQPQHF.